The rows below give T cell receptor beta chains drawn from one sample of a study of blood T cell repertoires in COVID-19. Repertoires were generated with immunoSEQ multiplex PCR, while TCRdb's copy carries only in-frame clones and drops some. The table shows about 220,000 clones, with 82% occurring only once. The material sequenced was PBMCs or T cells enriched from blood (not recorded which). The receptors stem from an older woman who had recovered from COVID-19. CDR3s include the opening cysteine and the closing phenylalanine or tryptophan. The D gene is left open where the match is weak. Rows may omit the clone size; those that give it use once, few, many or a size class.

>NA|TRBJ2-1|TRBV29-1|TRBD2
TGCAGCGCTGAGGGGACTAGCGCCTACAATGAGCAGTTCTTC
CSAEGTSAYNEQFF
>NA|TRBJ2-1|TRBV19|NA
TGTGCCAGTAGCCCTAGCATCGGTGCGTACAATGAGCAGTTCTTC
CASSPSIGAYNEQFF
>once|TRBJ2-1|TRBV4-1|TRBD1
TGCGCCAGCAGCCAAGCGTTGAACAGGGGGCCGTACAATGAGCAGTTCTTC
CASSQALNRGPYNEQFF
>NA|TRBJ2-1|TRBV19|NA
TGTGCCAGTAGTACCGAGACCGGCGGCCCGCGGTTCTTC
CASSTETGGPRFF
>NA|TRBJ1-3|TRBV3-1/TRBV3-2|NA
TGTGCCAGCAGCCAATACCTTTCAGGGACTGGAAACACCATATATTTT
CASSQYLSGTGNTIYF
>NA|TRBJ2-3|TRBV18|NA
TGTGCCAGCTCACCACCCGCAGATACGCAGTATTTT
CASSPPADTQYF
>NA|TRBJ1-1|TRBV30|NA
TGTGCCTGGAGTCACCGGGGGAATCGGGAAGCTTTCTTT
CAWSHRGNREAFF
>NA|TRBJ2-3|TRBV9|NA
TGTGCCAGCAGCGTAGTACCCAGTTACACAGATACGCAGTATTTT
CASSVVPSYTDTQYF
>NA|TRBJ2-1|TRBV12-3/TRBV12-4|NA
TGTGCCAGCAGCTCCCGGACTCCGCATGAGCAGTTCTTC
CASSSRTPHEQFF
>NA|TRBJ1-2|TRBV4-3|TRBD1
TGCGCCAGCAGCCCCACCTTCTTAGGGGGCAAGGCCTATGGCTACACCTTC
CASSPTFLGGKAYGYTF
>few|TRBJ1-1|TRBV18|TRBD1
TGTGCCAGCTCATCGGGACAGGGATCTGAAGCTTTCTTT
CASSSGQGSEAFF
>NA|TRBJ2-3|TRBV21-1|NA
TGTGCCAGCAGCAACGGCACGGGTTCGGGCACAGATACGCAGTATTTT
CASSNGTGSGTDTQYF
>NA|TRBJ2-1|TRBV11-3|NA
TGTGCCAGCAGCCCCAACGGGGATGAGCAGTTCTTC
CASSPNGDEQFF
>NA|TRBJ2-1|TRBV5-6|TRBD1
TGTGCCAGCAGCCTCCGGTGGACAGGGTTTGATGAGCAGTTCTTC
CASSLRWTGFDEQFF
>NA|TRBJ1-2|TRBV11-1|NA
TGTGCCAGCAGCTCGGACAGAAGAATTGGGGGCTACACCTTC
CASSSDRRIGGYTF
>many|TRBJ2-7|TRBV25-1|TRBD1
TGTGCCAGCAGCCTGACAGGGGGTTCAGACGAGCAGTACTTC
CASSLTGGSDEQYF
>NA|TRBJ2-7|TRBV5-6|NA
TGTGCCAGCAGCTTGGCGGCTCGGGGGGCGGTTAGCGAGCAGTACTTC
CASSLAARGAVSEQYF
>NA|TRBJ1-2|TRBV7-6|NA
TGTGCCAGCAGCTTATCGGCAGGGGAAGTCTATGGCTACACCTTC
CASSLSAGEVYGYTF
>NA|TRBJ1-3|TRBV29-1|TRBD1
TGCAGCGTCGGCCCGGGACAGGGGGGAAACACCATATATTTT
CSVGPGQGGNTIYF
>NA|TRBJ2-1|TRBV2|NA
TGTGCCAGCAGCGGGGGACTTCGGGGCTCCTACAATGAGCAGTTCTTC
CASSGGLRGSYNEQFF
>few|TRBJ1-4|TRBV5-8|TRBD1
TGTGCCAGCAGCTTGGGGGACAGAACTAATGAAAAACTGTTTTTT
CASSLGDRTNEKLFF
>NA|TRBJ2-1|TRBV19|TRBD2
TGTGCCAGTAGTATCCTGACTAGCGGTTACAATGAGCAGTTCTTC
CASSILTSGYNEQFF
>NA|TRBJ2-3|TRBV5-1|NA
TGCGCCAGCAGCCCAATTAGCACAGATACGCAGTATTTT
CASSPISTDTQYF
>NA|TRBJ1-1|TRBV21-1|NA
TGTGCCAGCAGCAAAGGGAAGCGGACAGGGTGGAACACTGAAGCTTTCTTT
CASSKGKRTGWNTEAFF
>NA|TRBJ1-1|TRBV11-2|NA
TGTGCCAGCAGCTTAGGTTTGGGACTGTACACTGAAGCTTTCTTT
CASSLGLGLYTEAFF
>NA|TRBJ2-3|TRBV4-3|NA
TGCGCCAGCAGCCAAGATCTAAGGAGAGTTTACACAGATACGCAGTATTTT
CASSQDLRRVYTDTQYF
>NA|TRBJ1-2|TRBV2|TRBD1
TGTGCCAGCAGTGTTCAACAGGGGGTAGGCGGCTACACCTTC
CASSVQQGVGGYTF
>few|TRBJ1-1|TRBV9|NA
TGTGCCAGCAGCCCTCACCTTCAGGGTGGCACTGAAGCTTTCTTT
CASSPHLQGGTEAFF
>NA|TRBJ1-2|TRBV5-4|TRBD1
TGTGCCAGCAGCTGGGGACAGCGAGGGGGCTACACCTTC
CASSWGQRGGYTF
>NA|TRBJ2-3|TRBV5-1|TRBD1
TGCGCCAGCAGCCTAGGACAGGGGAGCACAGATACGCAGTATTTT
CASSLGQGSTDTQYF
>NA|TRBJ1-2|TRBV5-1|NA
TGCGCCAGCAAAACCGTCGTTGGGGGCTCTGGCTACACCTTC
CASKTVVGGSGYTF
>NA|TRBJ1-5|TRBV12-3/TRBV12-4|NA
TGTGCCAGCAGTCCTTACAATCAGCCCCAGCATTTT
CASSPYNQPQHF
>NA|TRBJ1-1|TRBV5-4|NA
TGTGCCAGCAGCTTGGCCGGTGTGGTCACTGAAGCTTTCTTT
CASSLAGVVTEAFF
>NA|TRBJ2-5|TRBV2|TRBD2
TGTGCCAGCTTGGGGACTAGCGGGGATCAAGAGACCCAGTACTTC
CASLGTSGDQETQYF
>NA|TRBJ1-3|TRBV9|TRBD1
TGTGCCAGCAGCCCCCGGGACAGGGTTACCGCTGGAAACACCATATATTTT
CASSPRDRVTAGNTIYF
>NA|TRBJ2-3|TRBV5-1|TRBD1
TGCGCCAGCAGCGCCCAGGGGGAAGATACGCAGTATTTT
CASSAQGEDTQYF
>NA|TRBJ1-2|TRBV18|TRBD1
TGTGCCAGCTCTGGGACAGGGGTTAACTATGGCTACACCTTC
CASSGTGVNYGYTF
>few|TRBJ2-7|TRBV7-9|NA
TGTGCCAGCAGCTTAGGGGCGCCCAGCACCTACGAGCAGTACTTC
CASSLGAPSTYEQYF
>few|TRBJ2-7|TRBV15|TRBD2
TGTGCCACCAGGAGAAACACGGGGGGGCCGTATAACGAGCAGTACTTC
CATRRNTGGPYNEQYF
>few|TRBJ1-1|TRBV21-1|NA
TGTGCCAGCAGCCTCCCGGGACAGCCAACAAGGTCGGACACTGAAGCTTTCTTT
CASSLPGQPTRSDTEAFF
>NA|TRBJ1-2|TRBV6-5|TRBD1
TGTGCCAGCAGTTCCCGGGACAGGGGTGGCTACACCTTC
CASSSRDRGGYTF
>few|TRBJ1-2|TRBV30|TRBD1
TGTGCCTGGGGGGTACAGGGGGCACGTGGCTACACCTTC
CAWGVQGARGYTF
>few|TRBJ1-1|TRBV10-1|NA
TGCGCCATCCATGGGGGCGGGCGTACCAACACTGAAGCTTTCTTT
CAIHGGGRTNTEAFF
>NA|TRBJ1-2|TRBV6-6|TRBD1
TGTGCCAGCAACACAGGGGGCTCCGGCTATGGCTACACCTTC
CASNTGGSGYGYTF
>NA|TRBJ2-1|TRBV11-2|TRBD2
TGTGCCAGCAGCTTAATAGGCGGGAGGGCCTTGGGTGAGCAGTTCTTC
CASSLIGGRALGEQFF
>NA|TRBJ2-7|TRBV2|TRBD2
TGTGCCAGCAGTTTGACTAGCGGGGGGGCCGAGCAGTACTTC
CASSLTSGGAEQYF
>NA|TRBJ2-1|TRBV19|TRBD2
TGTGCCAGTACCCCACGAGGGACTAGCGGGAGGGCTGGGGTATACAATGAGCAGTTCTTC
CASTPRGTSGRAGVYNEQFF
>NA|TRBJ1-2|TRBV16|TRBD1
TGTGCCAGCAGCCAATTGACAGGGGGTTTCAACTATGGCTACACCTTC
CASSQLTGGFNYGYTF
>NA|TRBJ1-1|TRBV20-1|NA
TGCAGTGCTAGGAGGACTGAAGCTTTCTTT
CSARRTEAFF
>NA|TRBJ2-5|TRBV7-6|TRBD1
TGTGCCAGCAGCTTAATTGAGGGGGCCGGGGAGACCCAGTACTTC
CASSLIEGAGETQYF
>NA|TRBJ1-5|TRBV6-1|TRBD1
TGTGCCAGCAGTGAATTGACCGGGACAGCAAGCAATCAGCCCCAGCATTTT
CASSELTGTASNQPQHF
>NA|TRBJ2-2|TRBV19|NA
TGTGCCAGTAGTGGCGGGACCCACACCGGGGAGCTGTTTTTT
CASSGGTHTGELFF
>NA|TRBJ2-7|TRBV5-6|NA
TGTGCCAGCAGTCCCCGAAGGAGAAGTAACGAGCAGTACTTC
CASSPRRRSNEQYF
>NA|TRBJ1-2|TRBV12-5|NA
TGTGCTAGTGGTTTGCCACTTAACTATGGCTACACCTTC
CASGLPLNYGYTF
>NA|TRBJ2-7|TRBV6-6|TRBD2
TGTGCCAGCAGACCCTTGACTAGCGGCTCCTACGAGCAGTACTTC
CASRPLTSGSYEQYF